A single sample gave rise to the 2 T cell receptor beta chains below, sequenced in a study of blood T cell repertoires in COVID-19. This table comes from immunoSEQ multiplex PCR, and its TCRdb copy is limited to in-frame clones, with some not included. The sample has some 87,000 clones; around 81% are singletons. Material for sequencing was peripheral blood. The receptor set was obtained from a woman aged 70 to 79 with active or convalescent COVID-19.

J is TRBJ1-4 and V is TRBV11-2, with D possibly TRBD1 on 5 matching bases. The germline V gene has CDR1 SGHAT and CDR2 FQNNGV. The CDR3 spans 13 residues. V gave up 4 bases and J gave up 5 bases, with 8 bases separating them. The CDR3 here is CASSSDRNEKLFF. The DNA for the CDR3 is TGTGCCAGCAGCTCTGACAGAAATGAAAAACTGTTTTTT.

This chain links TRBV5-4 with TRBJ2-7, with D possibly being TRBD2 (6 bases). Germline CDR1 reads SGHNT; CDR2 reads YYREEE (reference sequence). CDR3 length: 13 residues. With 0 bases removed from V and 6 bases from J, the gap between germline ends came to 10 bases. The DNA of the CDR3 is TGTGCCAGCAGCTTGGGGGGGACTGTCGAGCAGTACTTC. It codes for CASSLGGTVEQYF.